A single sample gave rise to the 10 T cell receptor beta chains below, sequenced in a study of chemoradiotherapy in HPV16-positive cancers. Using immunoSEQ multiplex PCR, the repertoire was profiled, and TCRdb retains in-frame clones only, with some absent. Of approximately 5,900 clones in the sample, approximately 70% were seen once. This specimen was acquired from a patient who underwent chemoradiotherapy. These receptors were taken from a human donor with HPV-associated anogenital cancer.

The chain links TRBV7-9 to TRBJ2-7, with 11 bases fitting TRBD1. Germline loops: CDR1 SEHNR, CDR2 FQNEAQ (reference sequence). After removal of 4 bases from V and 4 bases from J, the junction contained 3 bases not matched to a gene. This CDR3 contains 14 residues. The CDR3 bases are TGTGCCAGCAGCTCAGGACAGGGGGCGTACGAGCAGTACTTC. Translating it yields CASSSGQGAYEQYF.

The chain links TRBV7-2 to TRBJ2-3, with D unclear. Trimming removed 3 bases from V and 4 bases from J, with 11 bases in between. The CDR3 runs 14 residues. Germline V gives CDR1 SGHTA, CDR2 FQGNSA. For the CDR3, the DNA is TGTGCCAGCAGCTTGTCGGCAGGCCCAGATACGCAGTATTTT. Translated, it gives CASSLSAGPDTQYF.

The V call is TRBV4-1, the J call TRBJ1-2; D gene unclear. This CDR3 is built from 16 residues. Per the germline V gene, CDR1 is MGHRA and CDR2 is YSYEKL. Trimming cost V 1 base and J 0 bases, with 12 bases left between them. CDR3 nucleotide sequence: TGCGCCAGCAGCCAAGTCTTTGGAACCTCTAACTATGGCTACACCTTC. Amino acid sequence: CASSQVFGTSNYGYTF.

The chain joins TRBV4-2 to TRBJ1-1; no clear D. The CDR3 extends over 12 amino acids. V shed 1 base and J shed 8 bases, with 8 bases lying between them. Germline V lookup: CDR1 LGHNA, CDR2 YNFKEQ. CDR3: CASSQGYGEAFF. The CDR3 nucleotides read TGTGCCAGCAGCCAAGGTTACGGGGAAGCTTTCTTT.

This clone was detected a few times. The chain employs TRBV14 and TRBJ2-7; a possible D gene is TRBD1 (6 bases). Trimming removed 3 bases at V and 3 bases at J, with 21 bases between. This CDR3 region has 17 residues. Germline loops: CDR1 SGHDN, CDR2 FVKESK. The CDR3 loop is CASSQGKQGPILYEQYF. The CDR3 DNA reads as TGTGCCAGCAGCCAGGGAAAACAGGGCCCTATTCTCTACGAGCAGTACTTC.

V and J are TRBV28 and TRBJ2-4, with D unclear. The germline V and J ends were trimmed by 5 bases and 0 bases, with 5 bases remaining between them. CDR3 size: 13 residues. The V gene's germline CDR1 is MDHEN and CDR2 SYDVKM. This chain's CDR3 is CASSLLAKNIQYF. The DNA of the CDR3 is TGTGCCAGCAGTCTCTTAGCCAAAAACATTCAGTACTTC.

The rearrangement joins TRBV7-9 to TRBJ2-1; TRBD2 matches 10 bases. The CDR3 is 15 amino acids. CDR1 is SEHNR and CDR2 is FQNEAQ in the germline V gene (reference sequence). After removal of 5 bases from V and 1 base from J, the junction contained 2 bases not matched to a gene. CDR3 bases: TGTGCCAGCAGCCCGACTAGCGGGTCCTACAATGAGCAGTTCTTC. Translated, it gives CASSPTSGSYNEQFF. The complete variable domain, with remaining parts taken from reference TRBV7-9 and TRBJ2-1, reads DTGVSQNPRHKITKRGQNVTFRCDPISEHNRLYWYRQTLGQGPEFLTYFQNEAQLEKSRLLSDRFSAERPKGSFSTLEIQRTEQGDSAMYLCASSPTSGSYNEQFFGPGTRLTVL.

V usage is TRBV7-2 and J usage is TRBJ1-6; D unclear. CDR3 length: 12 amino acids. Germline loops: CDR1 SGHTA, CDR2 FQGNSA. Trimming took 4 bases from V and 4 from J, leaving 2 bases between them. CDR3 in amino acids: CASSSYNSPLHF. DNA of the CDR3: TGTGCCAGCAGCTCATATAATTCACCCCTCCACTTT.

This CDR3 is CASSLGTGVSEQYF. The CDR3 region has the DNA TGTGCCAGCAGCTTAGGGACAGGGGTATCCGAGCAGTACTTC. This chain links TRBV5-6 with TRBJ2-7; 10 nucleotides match TRBD1. Looked up from germline, CDR1 is SGHDT and CDR2 is YYEEEE. The CDR3 totals 14 residues. With 2 bases clipped from V and 6 bases from J, the junction kept 5 bases outside the gene matches. Drawing the rest from reference TRBV5-6 and TRBJ2-7, the complete variable domain is DAGVTQSPTHLIKTRGQQVTLRCSPKSGHDTVSWYQQALGQGPQFIFQYYEEEERQRGNFPDRFSGHQFPNYSSELNVNALLLGDSALYLCASSLGTGVSEQYFGPGTRLTVT.

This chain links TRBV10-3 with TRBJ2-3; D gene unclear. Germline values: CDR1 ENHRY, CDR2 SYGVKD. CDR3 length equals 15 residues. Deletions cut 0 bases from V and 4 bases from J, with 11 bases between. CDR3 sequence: CAISESNVVADTQYF. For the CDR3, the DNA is TGTGCCATCAGTGAGTCGAACGTAGTCGCAGATACGCAGTATTTT.